This entry lists 5 T cell receptor beta chains sequenced from one sample in a study of T cell repertoires in cytomegalovirus infection. A single record per CDR3 protein comes from TCRdb applying MiXCR to the reads. The sample has approximately 110,000 distinct CDR3 sequences, roughly 39% seen once. These receptors lack a known antigen. The sequencing here drew on CD8+ T cells from cultured PBMCs, taken from culture after CMV antigen stimulation. All receptors derive from a human donor in good health (CMV status not recorded). Some clones in this sample may be carry-over from other donors' samples.

This clonotype was found a few times. The V and J genes are TRBV7-9 and TRBJ2-5; D may match TRBD1 or TRBD2 (5 bases each). Per germline, CDR1 SEHNR and CDR2 FQNEAQ (reference sequence). The CDR3 runs 14 residues. Deletions cut 2 bases from V and 5 bases from J, with 12 bases between. The CDR3 bases are TGTGCCAGCAGCTTATTCGGGGCTCGGGAGACCCAGTACTTC. Protein product: CASSLFGARETQYF.

This clonotype was detected a few times. This rearrangement joins TRBV6-5 to TRBJ1-1; D unclear. Germline CDR1 is MNHEY and CDR2 is SVGAGI. Trimming pared 0 bases from V and 4 bases from J, leaving 9 bases between. This CDR3 region has 14 residues. CDR3 nucleotides: TGTGCCAGCAGTTACTCTCAGAGGAGCACTGAAGCTTTCTTT. This sequence encodes CASSYSQRSTEAFF.

This clonotype has a handful of counts. V gene TRBV9 combines with J gene TRBJ1-6; D uncertain. Between the trimmed V and J ends, which lost 4 bases and 0 bases, there was a span of 11 bases. CDR1 and CDR2 from the germline V gene are SGDLS and YYNGEE. The length of the CDR3 is 16 residues. CDR3 nucleotides: TGTGCCAGCAGCCAGACCTTGAGCTCCTATAATTCACCCCTCCACTTT. Residues: CASSQTLSSYNSPLHF.

This clonotype was seen more than once but under ten times. V gene TRBV7-2 combines with J gene TRBJ2-1; D remains ambiguous. Germline loops: CDR1 SGHTA, CDR2 FQGNSA. There are 12 residues in the CDR3. Trimming cost V 1 base and J 6 bases, with 4 bases left between them. The CDR3 reads CASSLVVNEQFF. In DNA form, the CDR3 reads TGTGCCAGCAGCTTAGTGGTCAATGAGCAGTTCTTC.

The chain recombines TRBV13 with TRBJ1-1; 8 bases fit TRBD1. Germline V gives CDR1 PRHDT, CDR2 FYEKMQ (reference sequence). Unmatched junction bases numbered 4, after V lost 4 bases and J lost 9 bases. The CDR3 spans 12 residues. DNA of the CDR3: TGTGCCAGCAGCTATGGACAGGGACAAGCTTTCTTT. This sequence encodes CASSYGQGQAFF. Supplemented by reference TRBV13 and TRBJ1-1, the full variable domain reads AAGVIQSPRHLIKEKRETATLKCYPIPRHDTVYWYQQGPGQDPQFLISFYEKMQSDKGSIPDRFSAQQFSDYHSELNMSSLELGDSALYFCASSYGQGQAFFGQGTRLTVV.